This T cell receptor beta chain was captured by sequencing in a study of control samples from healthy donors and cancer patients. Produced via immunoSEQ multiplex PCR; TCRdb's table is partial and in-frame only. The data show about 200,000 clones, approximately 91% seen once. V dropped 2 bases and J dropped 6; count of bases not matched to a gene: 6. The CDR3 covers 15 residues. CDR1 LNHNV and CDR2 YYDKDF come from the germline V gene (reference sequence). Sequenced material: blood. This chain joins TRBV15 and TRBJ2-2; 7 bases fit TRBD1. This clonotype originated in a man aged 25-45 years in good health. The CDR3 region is CATSRNSGGAGELFF. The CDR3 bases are TGTGCCACCAGCAGAAACTCAGGGGGAGCCGGGGAGCTGTTTTTT.